The 30 T cell receptor beta chains listed next were all sequenced from one sample in a study of beta chain features in type 1 diabetes. cDNA synthesis used the whole RNA isolate, giving expressed TCRB sequences. This table comes from immunoSEQ multiplex PCR, and its TCRdb copy is limited to in-frame clones, with some not included. The sample lists about 470,000 clones; approximately 30% were seen once. The sample taken for sequencing was naive CD4+ T cells from blood. All receptors derive from a man younger than 35 in good health.

This clone came up a few times. Its ends do not fully match the called genes, so a read error is possible. The J gene is TRBJ2-3, the V gene TRBV25-1; D is undetermined. Germline CDR1 reads MGHDK; CDR2 reads SYGVNS. CDR3 length: 13 amino acids. CDR3 region: CASSEYSGNFQTF. CDR3 sequence (DNA): TGTGCCAGCAGTGAATATTCCGGCAACTTCCAGACTTTT.

The V and J genes are TRBV27 and TRBJ2-2; the D call may be TRBD1 or TRBD2 (5 bases each). Germline lookup yields CDR1 MNHEY and CDR2 SMNVEV (reference sequence). V lost 4 bases and J lost 10, with 31 bases in between. The CDR3 runs 19 residues. CDR3 nucleotides: TGTGCCAGCAGTTGCCCGGGGACCCTAAATAAAGCCATCTCCGCGGAGCTGTTTTTT. Residues: CASSCPGTLNKAISAELFF.

As for this clone: This sample includes further DNA sequences coding for the same CDR3. CDR3 sequence reads: CASSLVSSSTDTQYF. CDR3 sequence (DNA): TGTGCCAGCAGCTTAGTGTCTTCTAGCACAGATACGCAGTATTTT. The rearrangement links TRBV7-2 to TRBJ2-3; D gene ambiguous. Germline CDR1 reads SGHTA; CDR2 reads FQGNSA. V gave up 1 base and J gave up 0 bases, with 8 bases separating them. CDR3 length: 15 amino acids. The complete variable domain, with remaining parts taken from reference TRBV7-2 and TRBJ2-3, reads GAGVSQSPSNKVTEKGKDVELRCDPISGHTALYWYRQSLGQGLEFLIYFQGNSAPDKSGLPSDRFSAERTGGSVSTLTIQRTQQEDSAVYLCASSLVSSSTDTQYFGPGTRLTVL.

CDR3 bases: TGCGCCAGCAGCTCTGGGACTAGCGGGACCTCCTACAATGAGCAGTTCTTC. Amino acid sequence: CASSSGTSGTSYNEQFF. The chain combines TRBV5-1 with TRBJ2-1; 13 nucleotides match TRBD2. The CDR3 covers 17 residues. The germline CDR1 and CDR2 sequences are SGHRS and YFSETQ. V dropped 3 bases and J dropped 0; count of bases not matched to a gene: 3.

DNA for the CDR3: TGCAGCGCCCGGGCCTTAGCCAAAAACATTCAGTACTTC. It codes for CSARALAKNIQYF. The genes are TRBV29-1 and TRBJ2-4; D not certain. The CDR3 loop spans 13 amino acids. Germline lookup yields CDR1 SQVTM and CDR2 ANQGSEA. V lost 7 bases to trimming and J lost 0 bases, with 10 bases between them.

This clone has more than one count but fewer than ten. V usage is TRBV10-3 and J usage is TRBJ2-5; D remains unclear. The V end lost 6 bases, the J end lost 4 bases, and 9 bases lay between the germline ends. This CDR3 is 12 amino acids long. The V gene's germline CDR1 is ENHRY and CDR2 SYGVKD. This CDR3 is CAIRGIGETQYF. For the CDR3, the DNA is TGTGCCATCAGGGGGATCGGAGAGACCCAGTACTTC.

The chain combines TRBV11-2 with TRBJ2-7, with D maybe TRBD1 (6 bases). The ends were cut back, 5 bases at V and 2 bases at J, with 10 bases in the middle. This CDR3 spans 13 amino acids. Germline CDR1 and CDR2: SGHAT and FQNNGV. The CDR3 coding sequence is TGTGCCAGCAGCGCAGGGGTCACCTACGAGCAGTACTTC. Its translation: CASSAGVTYEQYF.

Only one count was recorded for this clone. V gene TRBV7-9 combines with J gene TRBJ2-6, with D possibly TRBD2 on 6 matching bases. Germline loops: CDR1 SEHNR, CDR2 FQNEAQ (reference sequence). Trimming took 4 bases from V and 2 from J, leaving 6 bases between them. This CDR3 contains 14 residues. This CDR3 is CASSSGAGANVLTF. As DNA, the CDR3 is TGTGCCAGCAGCTCGGGGGCTGGGGCCAACGTCCTGACTTTC.

This clone was observed a few times. This chain connects TRBV29-1 to TRBJ2-1; 11 bases agree with TRBD2. CDR1 is SQVTM, CDR2 ANQGSEA, per germline. The junction had 6 bases not matched to a gene; V was cut back by 4 bases and J by 1 base. The CDR3 contains 16 residues. The CDR3 region has the DNA TGCAGCGTTGGGCCCACTAGCGGGAGTTCCTACAATGAGCAGTTCTTC. This gives the protein CSVGPTSGSSYNEQFF.

V gene TRBV7-2 combines with J gene TRBJ2-3; D remains ambiguous. V was cut by 5 bases and J by 2 bases, with 5 bases left in between. From germline, CDR1 is SGHTA and CDR2 FQGNSA. This CDR3 spans 12 amino acids. The CDR3 sequence is CASSRPTDTQYF. The DNA for the CDR3 is TGTGCCAGCAGCCGCCCCACAGATACGCAGTATTTT.

This clone was counted between two and nine times. The chain is built from TRBV29-1 and TRBJ1-1, with a weak D call TRBD1 (5 bases). CDR3 length: 12 amino acids. Trimming removed 7 bases from V and 1 base from J, with 10 bases in between. The germline CDR1 and CDR2 sequences are SQVTM and ANQGSEA. This CDR3 reads CSGSRGNTEAFF. The CDR3 nucleotides read TGCAGCGGCTCAAGGGGGAACACTGAAGCTTTCTTT. Variable domain in full (rest from reference TRBV29-1 and TRBJ1-1): SAVISQKPSRDICQRGTSLTIQCQVDSQVTMMFWYRQQPGQSLTLIATANQGSEATYESGFVIDKFPISRPNLTFSTLTVSNMSPEDSSIYLCSGSRGNTEAFFGQGTRLTVV.

This chain joins TRBV28 and TRBJ2-1, with 15 bases fitting TRBD2. The V segment lost 2 bases and the J segment 8 bases; nucleotides outside the gene matches: 4. Germline values: CDR1 MDHEN, CDR2 SYDVKM. The length of the CDR3 is 16 residues. The CDR3 region has the DNA TGTGCCAGCAGTTTACCGGGACTAGCGGGAGGTCATGAGCAGTTCTTC. This translates into CASSLPGLAGGHEQFF.

V and J are TRBV9 and TRBJ1-2; D remains unclear. V lost 4 bases to trimming and J lost 3 bases, with 10 bases between them. The V gene's germline CDR1 is SGDLS and CDR2 YYNGEE. The CDR3 has 13 residues. This chain's CDR3 is CASSPWTYYGYTF. In nucleotides, the CDR3 is TGTGCCAGCAGCCCTTGGACCTACTATGGCTACACCTTC.

The chain has TRBV14 and TRBJ2-7; possibly TRBD2 for D (6 bases). V gave up 3 bases and J gave up 3 bases, with 15 bases separating them. Germline V CDR1 and CDR2: SGHDN, FVKESK. CDR3 length equals 15 residues. The CDR3 sequence is CASSHGRGNRYEQYF. CDR3 bases: TGTGCCAGCAGCCATGGGCGGGGAAATCGCTACGAGCAGTACTTC.

This clone was counted a single time. J is TRBJ2-1 and V is TRBV18; 10 bases agree with TRBD2. The CDR3 is made up of 16 amino acids. The V gene's germline CDR1 is KGHSH and CDR2 LQKENI. V gave up 0 bases and J gave up 9 bases; unmatched junction bases: 8. The chain's CDR3 is CASSPPSGLAIGEQFF. In DNA, the CDR3 is TGTGCCAGCTCACCACCATCGGGACTAGCGATCGGTGAGCAGTTCTTC.

This clone was counted between two and nine times. The genes are TRBV5-1 and TRBJ2-1; 11 nucleotides line up with TRBD2. CDR3 length: 16 amino acids. V was clipped by 4 bases and J by 8 bases; unmatched bases: 11. Germline loops: CDR1 SGHRS, CDR2 YFSETQ. CDR3 amino acids: CASSSSGSGRADEQFF. The CDR3 region has the DNA TGCGCCAGCAGCAGCTCAGGTAGCGGGAGGGCCGATGAGCAGTTCTTC.

This clone came up a few times. V gene TRBV30 combines with J gene TRBJ1-3, with D unclear. This CDR3 has 14 amino acids. The germline V and J ends were trimmed by 0 bases and 3 bases, with 9 bases remaining between them. Germline V lookup: CDR1 GTSNPN, CDR2 SVGIG (reference sequence). CDR3 in DNA: TGTGCCTGGAGTGTACGGGAGTTTGGAAACACCATATATTTT. It encodes CAWSVREFGNTIYF.

The CDR3 is CASSFGTDTQYF. The CDR3 DNA is TGTGCCAGCAGTTTCGGGACAGATACGCAGTATTTT. V gene TRBV6-6 combines with J gene TRBJ2-3; D is ambiguous. Per the germline V gene, CDR1 is MNHNY and CDR2 is SVGAGI (reference sequence). Trimming took off 4 bases at V and 3 bases at J, with 5 bases between the two ends. This CDR3 contains 12 residues.

The chain couples TRBV30 to TRBJ2-3, with D possibly being TRBD1 (6 bases). CDR3 length equals 12 residues. Germline V lookup: CDR1 GTSNPN, CDR2 SVGIG (reference sequence). CDR3 sequence (DNA): TGTGGGGTTTGGACAGGCACAGATACGCAGTATTTT. Encoded protein: CGVWTGTDTQYF. The whole variable domain, remainder taken from reference TRBV30 and TRBJ2-3, is SQTIHQWPATLVQPVGSPLSLECTVEGTSNPNLYWYRQAAGRGLQLLFYSVGIGQISSEVPQNLSASRPQDRQFILSSKKLLLSDSGFYLCGVWTGTDTQYFGPGTRLTVL.

This sequence joins TRBV29-1 and TRBJ1-5; 9 bases fit TRBD1. The V segment lost 4 bases and the J segment 3 bases; nucleotides outside the gene matches: 4. CDR1 and CDR2 from the germline V gene are SQVTM and ANQGSEA. There are 14 residues in the CDR3. The CDR3 DNA reads TGCAGCGTTGTGGGACAGGGCCTCAATCAGCCCCAGCATTTT. Its protein is CSVVGQGLNQPQHF.

V gene TRBV18 combines with J gene TRBJ2-5; D is undetermined. Trimming cost V 2 bases and J 2 bases, with 6 bases left between them. This CDR3 is built from 13 residues. Per germline, CDR1 KGHSH and CDR2 LQKENI. The CDR3 sequence: CASSPSLQETQYF. The CDR3 nucleotides read TGTGCCAGCTCACCATCATTACAAGAGACCCAGTACTTC.

This clone was counted only a few times. The rearrangement links TRBV29-1 to TRBJ2-1; the D is unclear. From germline, CDR1 is SQVTM and CDR2 ANQGSEA. V dropped 6 bases and J dropped 0 bases, with 12 bases sitting between them. CDR3 length: 14 residues. This CDR3 reads CSVLPPSSYNEQFF. CDR3 nucleotides: TGCAGCGTCCTACCACCGAGCTCCTACAATGAGCAGTTCTTC.

The V call is TRBV11-2, the J call TRBJ2-3, with 8 bases aligning to TRBD1. V was clipped by 5 bases and J by 3 bases; unmatched bases: 7. The germline V gene has CDR1 SGHAT and CDR2 FQNNGV. The CDR3 totals 15 residues. CDR3 in DNA: TGTGCCAGCAGCCAAAACAGGGGGTTAACAGATACGCAGTATTTT. Amino acids: CASSQNRGLTDTQYF.

The V gene is TRBV10-3, the J gene TRBJ1-1; D unresolved. The V and J ends lost 5 bases and 11 bases respectively, with 12 bases between them. From germline, CDR1 is ENHRY and CDR2 SYGVKD. This CDR3 is 11 amino acids long. CDR3 sequence (DNA): TGTGCCATCAGTTCCGGGCCCCCGGCTTTCTTT. Protein sequence: CAISSGPPAFF.

Concerning this clone itself: At one end the junction does not follow the germline gene, possibly because of a read error. The genes are TRBV7-9 and TRBJ2-1; D ambiguous. Germline CDR1 is SEHNR and CDR2 is FQNEAQ (reference sequence). This CDR3 comprises 14 residues. CDR3 nucleotide sequence: TGTGCCGCTTACCGGACCATCTCCGACAATGAGCAGTTCTTC. It specifies CAAYRTISDNEQFF.

V gene TRBV30 combines with J gene TRBJ1-1; 10 positions agree with TRBD1. Germline CDR1 and CDR2: GTSNPN and SVGIG (reference sequence). The J segment lost 7 bases and the V segment lost 1 base, leaving 6 bases of the junction unmatched. This CDR3 is built from 14 residues. For the CDR3, the DNA is TGTGCCTGGAGTGCCGGGACAGGGGAAGGTGAAGCTTTCTTT. It encodes CAWSAGTGEGEAFF.

A few counts support this clone. The rearrangement links TRBV4-1 to TRBJ2-3; no reliable D call. The CDR3 length is 16 residues. The V end was cut by 0 bases, the J end by 0 bases, with 10 bases between. Germline values: CDR1 MGHRA, CDR2 YSYEKL. CDR3: CASSQERLPSTDTQYF. As DNA, the CDR3 is TGCGCCAGCAGCCAAGAAAGGTTGCCAAGCACAGATACGCAGTATTTT.

This clone was detected a few times. J is TRBJ2-1 and V is TRBV9; 7 bases are a match to TRBD2. Trimming cost V 1 base and J 8 bases; bases outside gene matches: 9. This CDR3 region has 15 residues. The germline V gene encodes CDR1 SGDLS and CDR2 YYNGEE. The CDR3 here is CASSVTGGSIDEQFF. CDR3 sequence (DNA): TGTGCCAGCAGCGTAACTGGCGGGAGTATAGATGAGCAGTTCTTC.

Notes on this clone: Other DNA sequences in this sample translate to the same CDR3. The gene calls are TRBV30 and TRBJ2-5, with D maybe TRBD1 (5 bases). Per germline, CDR1 GTSNPN and CDR2 SVGIG (reference sequence). Trimming shortened V by 0 bases and J by 3 bases, and 8 bases separated the two germline ends. This CDR3 has 13 residues. The CDR3 region has the DNA TGTGCCTGGAGTGTACGCAGGGAAGAGACCCAGTACTTC. Protein product: CAWSVRREETQYF.

This sequence joins TRBV25-1 and TRBJ2-3, with 9 positions matching TRBD2. Germline V gives CDR1 MGHDK, CDR2 SYGVNS. CDR3 length: 15 residues. The V and J ends lost 4 bases and 0 bases, in that order; junction bases with no gene match: 2. CDR3: CASSGTSGSTDTQYF. The CDR3 DNA reads as TGTGCCAGCAGTGGCACTAGCGGGAGCACAGATACGCAGTATTTT.